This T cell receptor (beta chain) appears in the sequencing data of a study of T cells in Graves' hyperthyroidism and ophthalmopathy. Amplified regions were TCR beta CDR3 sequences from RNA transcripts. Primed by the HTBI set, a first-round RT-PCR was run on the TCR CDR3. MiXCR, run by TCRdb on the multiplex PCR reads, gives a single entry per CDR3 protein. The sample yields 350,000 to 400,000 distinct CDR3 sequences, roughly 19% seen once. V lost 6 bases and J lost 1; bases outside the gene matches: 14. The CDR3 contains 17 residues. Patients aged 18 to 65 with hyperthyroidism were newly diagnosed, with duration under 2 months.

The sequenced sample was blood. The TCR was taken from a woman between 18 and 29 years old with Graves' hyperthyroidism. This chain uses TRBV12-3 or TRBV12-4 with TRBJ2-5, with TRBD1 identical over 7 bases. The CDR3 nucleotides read TGTGCCAGCAGCGGGAACCGACAGGGACCCTTCCAAGAGACCCAGTACTTC. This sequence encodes CASSGNRQGPFQETQYF.